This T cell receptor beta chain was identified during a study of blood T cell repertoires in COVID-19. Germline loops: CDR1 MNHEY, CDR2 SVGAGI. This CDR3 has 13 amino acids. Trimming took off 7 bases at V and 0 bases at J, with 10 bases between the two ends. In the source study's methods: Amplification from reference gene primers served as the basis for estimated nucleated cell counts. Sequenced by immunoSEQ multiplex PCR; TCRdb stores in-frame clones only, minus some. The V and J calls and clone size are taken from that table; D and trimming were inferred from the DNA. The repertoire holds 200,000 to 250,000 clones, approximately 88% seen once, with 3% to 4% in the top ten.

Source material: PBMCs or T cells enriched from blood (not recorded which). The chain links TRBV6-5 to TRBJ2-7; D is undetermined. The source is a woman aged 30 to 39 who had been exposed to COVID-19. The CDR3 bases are TGTGCCAGCAACACCCCTGCCTCCTACGAGCAGTACTTC. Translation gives CASNTPASYEQYF.